The 25 T cell receptor beta chains below come from one sample, sequenced in a study of early T cells in non-severe SARS-CoV-2 infection. TCRdb reprocessed the 5' RACE reads via MiXCR and lists one record per CDR3 protein. The sample holds tens of thousands of distinct CDR3 sequences, about 12% seen once. The source material was whole blood. The receptors stem from an adult who was a healthcare worker with PCR-confirmed SARS-CoV-2 infection or an uninfected control (not recorded which).

The chain is built from TRBV29-1 and TRBJ2-3; 7 bases fit TRBD2. The CDR3 spans 14 residues. The germline V gene encodes CDR1 SQVTM and CDR2 ANQGSEA. V was pared by 4 bases and J by 3 bases, with 7 bases of the junction left unmatched. The CDR3 is CSVGGLAVTDTQYF. For the CDR3, the DNA is TGCAGCGTTGGCGGCCTAGCGGTGACAGATACGCAGTATTTT.

This clonotype has more than one count but fewer than ten. V gene TRBV21-1 combines with J gene TRBJ1-6; TRBD1 reflects the table's D call only, with no check against the DNA. TRBV21-1 is designated a pseudogene. The CDR3 has 15 residues. The CDR3 DNA follows: TGTGCCAGCAGCAACTGGACAGGAGATAATTCACCCCTCCACTTT. Protein sequence: CASSNWTGDNSPLHF.

This rearrangement joins TRBV12-3 or TRBV12-4 to TRBJ1-2, with TRBD1 matching 11 bases. V lost 5 bases and J lost 3; bases outside the gene matches: 2. There are 14 residues in the CDR3. In nucleotides, the CDR3 is TGTGCCAGCAGTCGGACAGGGGGCGACTATGGCTACACCTTC. It encodes CASSRTGGDYGYTF.

This clonotype appeared a few times. The chain couples TRBV20-1 to TRBJ1-1; 9 bases align to TRBD1. The V gene end was trimmed by 6 bases and the J gene end by 1 base; junction bases not matched to a gene: 9. CDR3 length: 15 residues. CDR1 is DFQATT, CDR2 SNEGSKA, per germline (reference sequence). The CDR3 DNA follows: TGCAGTGCCACCGGGACAGGGAATCCGAACACTGAAGCTTTCTTT. This translates into CSATGTGNPNTEAFF.

This clonotype was seen ten or more times. This chain uses TRBV20-1 with TRBJ2-1; 11 nucleotides agree with TRBD2. Trimming removed 6 bases from V and 3 bases from J; junction bases left unmatched: 7. This CDR3 has 15 residues. Per germline, CDR1 DFQATT and CDR2 SNEGSKA (reference sequence). The CDR3 DNA reads as TGCAGTGCCAGGGGGCTAGCGGGAGGCTACAATGAGCAGTTCTTC. Translation gives CSARGLAGGYNEQFF.

This clonotype was observed a handful of times. This rearrangement joins TRBV6-5 to TRBJ1-2; D ambiguous. CDR1 and CDR2 from the germline V gene are MNHEY and SVGAGI. V was cut by 5 bases and J by 0 bases, with 7 bases left in between. The CDR3 has 13 residues. In nucleotides, the CDR3 is TGTGCCAGCAGTGAGGGAGCTAACTATGGCTACACCTTC. It codes for CASSEGANYGYTF.

This clonotype was picked up a small number of times. The V call is TRBV3-1, the J call TRBJ1-2; the D is unclear. CDR3 size: 14 residues. Per germline, CDR1 LGHDT and CDR2 YNNKEL (reference sequence). With 3 bases removed from V and 0 bases from J, the gap between germline ends came to 8 bases. The CDR3 nucleotides are TGTGCCAGCAGCCAGGAGAGTCCTAACTATGGCTACACCTTC. Translation: CASSQESPNYGYTF.

In its sample, this clonotype was seen many times. The gene calls are TRBV13 and TRBJ2-7; D call uncertain. Germline V gene data show CDR1 as PRHDT and CDR2 as FYEKMQ (reference sequence). The CDR3 has 13 residues. V was shortened by 0 bases and J by 4 bases, with 7 bases between the two germline ends. The CDR3 loop is CASSLGRLYEQYF. The CDR3 nucleotides read TGTGCCAGCAGCTTAGGCAGGTTGTACGAGCAGTACTTC. Drawing the rest from reference TRBV13 and TRBJ2-7, the complete variable domain is AAGVIQSPRHLIKEKRETATLKCYPIPRHDTVYWYQQGPGQDPQFLISFYEKMQSDKGSIPDRFSAQQFSDYHSELNMSSLELGDSALYFCASSLGRLYEQYFGPGTRLTVT.

Of note for this clonotype: This may arise from a read error, as a much more abundant clone is one base away. The CDR3 region has the DNA TGTGCCAGCAGCTTGGCCTCTAGGACAGAGACCCTGTACTTC. Its protein product is CASSLASRTETLYF. The chain uses TRBV5-8 and TRBJ2-5; TRBD1 might be the D (6 bases). This CDR3 region has 14 residues. Germline V gene sequence: CDR1 SGHTS, CDR2 YDEGEE.

This clonotype was seen repeatedly, ten times or more. The chain joins TRBV19 to TRBJ2-3, with D perhaps TRBD2 (5 bases). The CDR3 spans 17 residues. Germline V lookup: CDR1 LNHDA, CDR2 SQIVND (reference sequence). V gave up 4 bases and J gave up 0 bases, with 17 bases separating them. In DNA form, the CDR3 reads TGTGCCAGTAGTACCGTGGTCGATAGGACTAGCACAGATACGCAGTATTTT. Translation gives CASSTVVDRTSTDTQYF.

In its sample, this clonotype was seen a few times. The chain uses TRBV7-2 and TRBJ2-3, with unresolved D. CDR1 and CDR2 (germline): SGHTA, FQGNSA. Trimming left V 6 bases short and J 2 bases short, with 15 bases between. The CDR3 is 15 amino acids. The CDR3 here is CASRGYLGNTDTQYF. CDR3 sequence (DNA): TGTGCCAGCAGGGGGTACTTGGGGAACACAGATACGCAGTATTTT.

The V gene is TRBV30, the J gene TRBJ2-1, with 8 bases aligning to TRBD1. Looked up from germline, CDR1 is GTSNPN and CDR2 is SVGIG (reference sequence). The CDR3 has 14 residues. With V trimmed by 5 bases and J by 12 bases, 15 bases remained unmatched. CDR3 sequence (DNA): TGTGCCTGGGACCCCGGCCAGGGGGCGAGGGGGCAGTTCTTC. As protein: CAWDPGQGARGQFF.

This clonotype was seen only a few times. The V and J genes are TRBV7-6 and TRBJ2-7; 13 positions agree with TRBD2. J gave up 1 base and V 2 bases, and 5 bases lay outside the gene matches. Germline CDR1 reads SGHVS; CDR2 reads FNYEAQ. The CDR3 extends over 17 amino acids. Here the CDR3 reads CASSLSGTSGISYEQYF. CDR3 in DNA: TGTGCCAGCAGCTTATCCGGGACTAGCGGGATATCCTACGAGCAGTACTTC.

In this sample, this clonotype turned up many times. This chain connects TRBV2 to TRBJ1-5, with D possibly being TRBD1 (5 bases). Germline loops: CDR1 SNHLY, CDR2 FYNNEI. The CDR3 has 15 residues. The V end was cut by 4 bases, the J end by 1 base, with 11 bases between. In nucleotides, the CDR3 is TGTGCCAGCAGTGTTTACGGGGGGAGCAATCAGCCCCAGCATTTT. It yields the protein CASSVYGGSNQPQHF.

V gene TRBV19 combines with J gene TRBJ1-2; D is uncertain. The CDR3 is made up of 14 amino acids. The germline V and J ends were trimmed by 5 bases and 2 bases, with 12 bases remaining between them. CDR1 is LNHDA and CDR2 is SQIVND in the germline V gene (reference sequence). DNA of the CDR3: TGTGCCAGTAGTTGGACCCGGCAAAACTATGGCTACACCTTC. Encoded protein: CASSWTRQNYGYTF.

The V and J genes are TRBV6-1 and TRBJ1-2, with a possible D match to TRBD1 (5 bases). This CDR3 region has 16 residues. Germline CDR1 and CDR2: MNHNS and SASEGT. Deletions cut 5 bases from V and 0 bases from J, with 16 bases between. The DNA of the CDR3 is TGTGCCAGCAGTCTGACTCAGGGAGGACCTAACTATGGCTACACCTTC. It yields the protein CASSLTQGGPNYGYTF.

This clonotype has at least ten counts. The V and J genes are TRBV5-1 and TRBJ1-2, with D uncertain. CDR3 length equals 13 residues. Germline loops: CDR1 SGHRS, CDR2 YFSETQ. Trimming shortened V by 5 bases and J by 6 bases, and 14 bases separated the two germline ends. Here the CDR3 DNA reads TGCGCCAGCAGAGAGAGCGCCCAGAATGGCTACACCTTC. Protein product: CASRESAQNGYTF.

V is TRBV13 and J is TRBJ1-1, with D perhaps TRBD1 (6 bases). Germline assignment: CDR1 PRHDT and CDR2 FYEKMQ (reference sequence). This CDR3 has 12 amino acids. The V end was cut by 5 bases, the J end by 7 bases, with 11 bases between. CDR3 region: CASSLQGSEAFF. The CDR3 nucleotides read TGTGCCAGCAGCCTTCAGGGGAGTGAAGCTTTCTTT.

The chain links TRBV10-3 to TRBJ2-3, with 7 bases fitting TRBD1. V dropped 3 bases and J dropped 10; count of bases not matched to a gene: 1. Germline loops: CDR1 ENHRY, CDR2 SYGVKD. This CDR3 contains 11 residues. CDR3 sequence (DNA): TGTGCCATCAGTGACGGACAGGCGCAGTATTTT. It encodes CAISDGQAQYF.

About this clonotype: The junction shows a germline mismatch at one end, possibly a read error. The chain carries TRBV5-1 and TRBJ1-2, with a weak D call TRBD1 (6 bases). The CDR3 is 16 residues long. Per the germline V gene, CDR1 is SGHRS and CDR2 is YFSETQ. CDR3: CVSSPEQGPTNYGYTF. CDR3 DNA sequence: TGCGTCAGCAGCCCGGAACAGGGACCCACTAACTATGGCTACACCTTC.

This clonotype was observed at least ten times. V usage is TRBV29-1 and J usage is TRBJ2-2, with 7 bases identical to TRBD1. Germline V gives CDR1 SQVTM, CDR2 ANQGSEA. This CDR3 has 16 amino acids. J lost 3 bases, V lost 3 bases, and 10 bases had no gene match. CDR3 bases: TGCAGCGTTGATCTTTTTCACAGGGGACACACCGGGGAGCTGTTTTTT. As protein: CSVDLFHRGHTGELFF.

This sequence joins TRBV19 and TRBJ1-2; TRBD1 matches at 7 bases. V trimming: 7 bases; J trimming: 7 bases; junction bases outside the gene matches: 12. Germline-derived CDR1 and CDR2 are LNHDA and SQIVND (reference sequence). This CDR3 has 14 amino acids. The CDR3 region is CASNRATGDGGYTF. The CDR3 DNA follows: TGTGCCAGTAATAGAGCTACAGGGGACGGTGGCTACACCTTC.

This clonotype was found many times. The V gene is TRBV29-1, the J gene TRBJ2-7; 7 nucleotides agree with TRBD1. CDR1 is SQVTM, CDR2 ANQGSEA, per germline. This CDR3 region has 12 residues. Trimming took 6 bases from V and 2 from J; bases not matched to a gene: 4. The CDR3 DNA reads TGCAGCGTGAGACAGGGAACCTACGAGCAGTACTTC. Translating it yields CSVRQGTYEQYF.

This clonotype has at least ten counts. The chain combines TRBV2 with TRBJ2-3, with 7 bases identical to TRBD2. The V gene end was trimmed by 4 bases and the J gene end by 0 bases; junction bases not matched to a gene: 7. The CDR3 is 16 amino acids. The germline CDR1 and CDR2 sequences are SNHLY and FYNNEI. In DNA form, the CDR3 reads TGTGCCAGCAGTGGAGGGGCGGGAGCTAGCACAGATACGCAGTATTTT. Encoded protein: CASSGGAGASTDTQYF.

This clonotype has ten or more counts. The gene calls are TRBV29-1 and TRBJ2-7; D gene unclear. CDR1 SQVTM and CDR2 ANQGSEA come from the germline V gene. This CDR3 has 11 amino acids. Trimming cost V 6 bases and J 6 bases, with 12 bases left between them. This CDR3 reads CSVRTVSEQYF. CDR3 coding DNA: TGCAGCGTGAGGACGGTATCCGAGCAGTACTTC.